The T cell receptor (beta chain) under discussion was sequenced for a study of shared clonotypes between healthy human individuals (TCRdb year 2020). With respect to the entire study: Three men and a couple of women, aged 18 to 49 years, made up the cohort. Per donor, three plates each were used for CD4 naive and CD4 memory, two for CD8 naive, and one for CD8 memory. The study deeply sequenced blood TCR repertoires of five healthy adults to estimate repertoire size and the extent of clonotype sharing between individuals. Libraries were prepared and TCR repertoires were sequenced by different laboratories using diverse techniques, in order to increase sequencing depth and limit assay-specific biases. Each donor's leukapheresis produced roughly between roughly 0.85 and 10 billion PBMCs.

Using the deep immunoSEQ assay, multiplex PCR amplified TCR CDR3 regions from genomic DNA. Extracted genomic DNA from each cell subset was spread evenly across all wells of several immunoSEQ 96-well plates, with each plate serving as a replicate. For sorted subsets, each replicate PCR was loaded with around 200 ng genomic DNA, equivalent to 25,000 to 30,000 T cell genomes. Purified libraries were measured with a Qubit 3.0 fluorometer, size-checked on a Bioanalyzer 2100, and measured again with the KAPA Library Quantification kit. Every immunoSEQ 96-well plate was sequenced on a separate single-read 150-cycle Illumina NextSeq 550 flow cell. In the authors' own workflow: Because the immunoSEQ output held only junctional sequences and lacked quality scores, the filtering could not match the filtering applied to full-length reads. To assign V/J genes and CDR3, sequences were annotated against IMGT germline references using PyIR, a Python wrapper for IgBLAST v1.9. Reads were removed for weak V/J assignments (E-value above 1e-6), missing CDR3, stop codons, out-of-frame junctions, or ambiguous translated residues. V3J clonotypes were defined as sequences sharing an identical inferred V gene, J gene, and CDR3 amino acid sequence. To compute the percentage overlap between repertoires, the number of shared unique clonotypes was divided by the size of the smaller repertoire. Repertoire richness was assessed with RTK rarefaction, the Chao1 estimator, and Recon v2.1 estimates of unobserved clonotypes. Generation probabilities for all TCRbeta clonotypes obtained by the gDNA method from a handful of donors were computed using OLGA. In TCRdb, the immuneACCESS table is reduced to in-frame sequences with V and J assigned. These tables do not hold every clone; where another copy was compared, an unresolved V gene accounts for under half, and the others remain unexplained. For V, J and clone size, that table is used; D and trimming come from the DNA. Within this sample are hundreds of thousands of clones, with roughly 95% of them counted one time only. The ten top clones hold 0.095% to 0.14% of the sample.

CD8 naive samples were CD45RO-negative cells positively selected for CCR7, giving a CD45RA+CCR7+ population that excluded TemRA cells. The donors were healthy, HIV-negative adults with no recently reported acute infections or vaccinations. All donors were Caucasian adults living in Nashville, Tennessee, USA. Blood was obtained by leukapheresis, after which PBMCs were separated by Ficoll-Histopaque density gradient centrifugation and cryopreserved in liquid nitrogen vapor phase. Purity and quantity of every magnetically sorted T cell population were checked by analytical flow cytometry. From each sorted fraction, genomic DNA was isolated and quantified by UV absorbance on a Nanodrop 2000c. The paper's findings and limits, for the study overall: The genetic and exposure-history diversity represented was limited by the small number of donors. Incomplete sequencing was indicated by rarefaction of sorted-subset datasets, despite the large sequencing depth. Compared with non-shared clonotypes, clonotypes shared by all four sorted-subset donors had higher generation probabilities. Sampling was limited to blood, and TCR repertoires in tissue likely differ from TCR repertoires in blood. Sharing across several donors was observed for about 5% of naive CD4, 3% to 3.5% of naive CD8, roughly 2.4% of memory CD4, and over 0.3% of memory CD8 clonotypes. Estimated clonotype richness was generally larger for naive than for memory subsets. Based on pairwise subsampling, the degree of clonotype sharing among donors was expected to be affected by sequencing depth.

As to this clone: Its target antigen remains unknown. No base-level quality is on record; no much larger clone is a single base apart.

From cysteine to phenylalanine, the CDR3 is 14 amino acids long. Just CDR3 DNA is preserved here, 42 bases in frame from base 1. CDR1 and CDR2 (SGHVS, FQNEAQ) derive from the germline V gene. Input material: naive CD8+ T cells sorted from blood. Explained via the paper, the cell subset or site label denotes: CD45RA+CCR7+. In this chain, TRBV7-8 is recombined with TRBJ2-5; the D gene is perhaps TRBD1 or TRBD2, as each covers 5 bases. Judging by the DNA end, TRBJ2-7 fits better; the J call may be wrong. The origin of this receptor is a woman in her twenties or thirties in good health. For the CDR3, the sequence is CASSFQGEGHEQYF. The DNA sequence reads TGTGCCAGCAGCTTCCAGGGTGAGGGCCACGAGCAGTACTTC.